This T cell receptor (beta chain) was observed in a study of blood T cell repertoires in COVID-19. Study background: Acute and convalescent COVID-19 specimens originated in the United States, Italy and Spain.

CDR3 length: 14 amino acids. CDR1 LNHNV and CDR2 YYDKDF come from the germline V gene (reference sequence). Trimming cost V 4 bases and J 0 bases, with 8 bases left between them. Original data processing: It was from reference gene primer amplification that nucleated cell counts were estimated. The data were produced by immunoSEQ multiplex PCR, yet TCRdb's version contains in-frame clones alone and is incomplete. V and J calls plus clone size are reproduced from that table; the DNA served to infer D and trimming. The sample has about 130,000 clones; approximately 86% are singletons. Adults between about 18 and 95 years of age took part from about two dozen US areas.

The specimen sequenced was PBMCs or T cells enriched from blood (not recorded which). The source is a woman between 45 and 60 years old who had recovered from COVID-19. The rearrangement links TRBV15 to TRBJ2-3; perhaps TRBD1 as D (5 bases). CDR3 residues: CATSTWTSTDTQYF. Written as DNA, the CDR3 is TGTGCCACCAGCACTTGGACAAGCACAGATACGCAGTATTTT.